This is a list of T cell receptor beta chains from one sample in a study of cytomegalovirus exposure and HLA in healthy donors. Clones were read by immunoSEQ multiplex PCR, and TCRdb kept only the in-frame ones, dropping some. Of around 100,000 clones detected, over 80% appear once; the ten largest clones hold under 4%. Sample: PBMCs. These receptors were taken from a female donor in good health and CMV-seropositive. Each CDR3 is given with its conserved first and last residue. A D gene is named only where the DNA matches it firmly. Some rows mark clone size as missing; the rest say once, few, many or name a class of expanded clone.

J | D | V | size | DNA | CDR3
TRBJ2-7 | TRBD1 | TRBV5-5 | - | TGTGCCAGCAGCTTGGCCCGACAGGGCCTCAGGGAGCAGTACTTC | CASSLARQGLREQYF
TRBJ2-3 | - | TRBV5-4 | - | TGTGCCAGCACTGGGCAACCTAGCACAGATACGCAGTATTTT | CASTGQPSTDTQYF
TRBJ1-3 | TRBD1 | TRBV6-1 | - | TGTGCCGGCCACTTACAGGGGACTGACACCATATATTTT | CAGHLQGTDTIYF
TRBJ1-2 | - | TRBV2 | - | TGTGCCAGCAGTGAAAATCGGGGGAGCTATGGCTACACCTTC | CASSENRGSYGYTF
TRBJ1-5 | - | TRBV28 | - | TGTGCCAGTCGGGGTAGCAATCAGCCCCAGCATTTT | CASRGSNQPQHF
TRBJ2-3 | TRBD2 | TRBV10-3 | - | TGTGCCATCAGTGACCCTCACGGGACTAGCGGACGCGGCTCCCCAGATACGCAGTATTTT | CAISDPHGTSGRGSPDTQYF
TRBJ1-4 | - | TRBV7-9 | - | TGTTCCAGCACCCGAACTAATGAAAAACTGTTTTTT | CSSTRTNEKLFF
TRBJ2-5 | - | TRBV5-3 | - | TGTGCCAGAAGCTTTGCAGGGAAACAAGAGACCCAGTACTTC | CARSFAGKQETQYF
TRBJ2-2 | TRBD2 | TRBV6-5 | few | TGTGCCAGCACCGCCGGGAGGGCGAACACCGGGGAGCTGTTTTTT | CASTAGRANTGELFF
TRBJ2-3 | TRBD1 | TRBV27 | - | TGTGCCAGCAGTTTATCCAGGACAGGGGGTGCAAATACGCAGTATTTT | CASSLSRTGGANTQYF
TRBJ1-5 | TRBD1 | TRBV19 | - | TGTGCCAGTAGGGGAGAGACAGGGGGCTATAGCAATCAGCCCCAGCATTTT | CASRGETGGYSNQPQHF
TRBJ2-7 | TRBD2 | TRBV7-6 | - | TGTGCCAGCAGCTTAGGAGCGGGAGCTTTCGAGCAGTACTTC | CASSLGAGAFEQYF
TRBJ1-1 | - | TRBV29-1 | - | TGCAGCCCCCTGAAGACAGCAAACATTGAAGCTTTCTTT | CSPLKTANIEAFF
TRBJ2-7 | - | TRBV27 | - | TGTGCCAGCAGTACGGAGGACAGATACGAGCAGTACTTC | CASSTEDRYEQYF
TRBJ2-7 | TRBD1 | TRBV6-1 | - | TGTGCCAGCAGCCGGGACAGGGGGACCGAGCAGTACTTC | CASSRDRGTEQYF
TRBJ2-1 | TRBD2 | TRBV5-1 | - | TGCGCCAGCAGGGGGACTAGCGGGCCATCCTACAATGGGCAGTTCTTC | CASRGTSGPSYNGQFF
TRBJ2-5 | - | TRBV2 | - | TGTGCCTCTAGGAGGATCTCGGAGACCCAGTACTTC | CASRRISETQYF
TRBJ2-7 | - | TRBV30 | - | TGTGCCTGGATTCGTCAGGGGGGTCTCGAGCAGTACTTC | CAWIRQGGLEQYF
TRBJ2-6 | TRBD2 | TRBV19 | - | TGTGCCAGTAGTCGCCCCGGGGGGGCCGGGGCCAACGTCCTGACTTTC | CASSRPGGAGANVLTF
TRBJ1-2 | - | TRBV5-1 | - | TGCGCCAGCAGCTTGGGCCAGTACTATAGCTACACCTTC | CASSLGQYYSYTF
TRBJ2-7 | - | TRBV11-3 | - | TGTGCCAGCAGCTCGCAGGGGCAACCCTACGAGCAGTACTTC | CASSSQGQPYEQYF
TRBJ1-1 | - | TRBV7-9 | - | TGTGCCAGCAGTTCGAGGGTGAACACTGAAGCTTTCTTT | CASSSRVNTEAFF
TRBJ2-1 | TRBD2 | TRBV4-1 | - | TGCGCCAGCAGCCGGCTAGCGGGGGCTCGGGCGGATGTTGAGCAGTTCTTC | CASSRLAGARADVEQFF
TRBJ1-6 | - | TRBV10-1 | - | TGCGCCAGCCAAGAATCTAGAACTCGGAATTCACCCCTCCACTTT | CASQESRTRNSPLHF
TRBJ1-4 | TRBD1 | TRBV28 | - | TGTGCCAGCAGTTTTTCGGGACAGGGGGCCTATAATGAAAAACTGTTTTTT | CASSFSGQGAYNEKLFF
TRBJ2-5 | - | TRBV5-1 | - | TGCGCCAGCAAGCCGGAGGCAGCCGGGTTCCAAGAGACCCAGTACTTC | CASKPEAAGFQETQYF
TRBJ2-3 | TRBD1 | TRBV19 | - | TGTGCCAGTAGCACAGGGGGATCGGGGGCAGATACGCAGTATTTT | CASSTGGSGADTQYF
TRBJ1-2 | TRBD1 | TRBV9 | - | TGTGCCAGCAGTCAGTACGACAGGGGGCGGAACTATGGCTACACCTTC | CASSQYDRGRNYGYTF
TRBJ2-1 | TRBD2 | TRBV6-6 | - | TGTGCCAGCAAAATCCGGCTAGCGGGGGGGTTCGATGAGCAGTTCTTC | CASKIRLAGGFDEQFF
TRBJ1-1 | TRBD1 | TRBV18 | - | TGTGCCAGCTCAGTCAGGGGGTTGAACACTGAAGCTTTCTTT | CASSVRGLNTEAFF
TRBJ2-7 | TRBD2 | TRBV9 | once | TGTGCCAGCTCCGGGGGAGGGCCGGGGTACGAGCAGTACTTC | CASSGGGPGYEQYF